The T cell receptor beta chain described here comes from a study of OX40 agonist ivuxolimab in advanced cancers. Study in general: Given to patients was ivuxolimab, an agonistic anti-OX40 (CD134) antibody.

Assay: immunoSEQ multiplex PCR; the TCRdb copy retains only in-frame clones and omits some. Of around 39,000 clones in the sample, about three quarters were seen once. CDR1 is SGHVS, CDR2 FNYEAQ, per germline. V gave up 7 bases and J gave up 5 bases, with 12 bases separating them. CDR3 length: 13 amino acids. The source of this sequence is an adult with an advanced solid tumor such as melanoma, head and neck, liver or kidney cancer. The rearrangement links TRBV7-6 to TRBJ2-1; no firm D call. Source: CD4+ or CD8+ T cells sorted from blood, taken in a trial of the OX40 agonist ivuxolimab. DNA for the CDR3: TGTGCCAGCACCGAAGACCGGGACAATGAGCAGTTCTTC. Amino acids: CASTEDRDNEQFF.